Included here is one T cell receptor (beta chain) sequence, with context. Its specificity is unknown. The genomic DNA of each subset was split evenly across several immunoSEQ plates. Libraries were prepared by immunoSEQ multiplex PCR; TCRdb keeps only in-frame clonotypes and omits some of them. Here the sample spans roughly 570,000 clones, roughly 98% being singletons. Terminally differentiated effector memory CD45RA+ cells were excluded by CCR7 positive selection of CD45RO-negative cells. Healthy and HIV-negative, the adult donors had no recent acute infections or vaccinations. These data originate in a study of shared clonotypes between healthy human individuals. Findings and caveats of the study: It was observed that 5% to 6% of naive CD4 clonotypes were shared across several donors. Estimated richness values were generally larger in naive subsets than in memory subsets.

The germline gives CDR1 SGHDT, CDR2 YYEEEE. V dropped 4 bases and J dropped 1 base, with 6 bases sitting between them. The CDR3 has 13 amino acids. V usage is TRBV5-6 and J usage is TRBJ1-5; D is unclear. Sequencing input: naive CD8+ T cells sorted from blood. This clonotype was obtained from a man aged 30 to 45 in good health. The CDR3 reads CASSHGSNQPQHF. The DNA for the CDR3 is TGTGCCAGCAGCCACGGGAGCAATCAGCCCCAGCATTTT. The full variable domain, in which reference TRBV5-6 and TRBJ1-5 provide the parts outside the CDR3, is DAGVTQSPTHLIKTRGQQVTLRCSPKSGHDTVSWYQQALGQGPQFIFQYYEEEERQRGNFPDRFSGHQFPNYSSELNVNALLLGDSALYLCASSHGSNQPQHFGDGTRLSIL.